This TCR beta chain stems from a study of shared clonotypes between healthy human individuals. Germline V lookup: CDR1 SQVTM, CDR2 ANQGSEA. The V end was cut by 7 bases, the J end by 0 bases, with 16 bases between. The CDR3 runs 14 residues. Assay used: immunoSEQ multiplex PCR; TCRdb lists only in-frame clones, some missing. The sample has more than 2,000,000 clones, approximately 95% seen once. The chain joins TRBV29-1 to TRBJ2-7; D is unresolved. The sequenced sample consisted of naive CD4+ T cells from PBMCs. This sample's subset: CD45RA+ positively selected. The clonotype originates from a man aged 18 to 30 in good health. Some clones in this sample may be carry-over from other donors' samples. CDR3 in DNA: TGCAGCGACCCAACCCTCCGGAGCTCCTACGAGCAGTACTTC. Translated, it gives CSDPTLRSSYEQYF.